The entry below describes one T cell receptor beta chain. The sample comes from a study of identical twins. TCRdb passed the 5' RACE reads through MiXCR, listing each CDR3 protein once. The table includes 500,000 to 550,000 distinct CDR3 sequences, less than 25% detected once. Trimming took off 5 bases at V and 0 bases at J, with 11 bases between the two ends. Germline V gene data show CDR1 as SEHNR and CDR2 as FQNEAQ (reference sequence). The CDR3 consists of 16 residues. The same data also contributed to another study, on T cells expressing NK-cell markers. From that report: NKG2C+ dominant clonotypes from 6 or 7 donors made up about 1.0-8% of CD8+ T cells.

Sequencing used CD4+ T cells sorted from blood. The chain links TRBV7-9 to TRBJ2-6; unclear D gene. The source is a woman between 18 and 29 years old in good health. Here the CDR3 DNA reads TGTGCCAGCAGCCCAAGGTCCCACTCTGGGGCCAACGTCCTGACTTTC. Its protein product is CASSPRSHSGANVLTF.